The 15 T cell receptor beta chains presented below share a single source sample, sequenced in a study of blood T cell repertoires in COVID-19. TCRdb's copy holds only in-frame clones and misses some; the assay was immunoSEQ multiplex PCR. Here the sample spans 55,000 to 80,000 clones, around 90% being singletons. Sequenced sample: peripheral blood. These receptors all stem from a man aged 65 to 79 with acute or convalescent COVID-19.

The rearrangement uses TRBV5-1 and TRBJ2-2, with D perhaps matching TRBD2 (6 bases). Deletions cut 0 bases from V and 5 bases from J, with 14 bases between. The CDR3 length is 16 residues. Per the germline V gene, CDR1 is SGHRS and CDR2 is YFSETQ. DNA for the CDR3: TGCGCCAGCAGCTTGGAGTCTCAGACTAGTACCGGGGAGCTGTTTTTT. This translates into CASSLESQTSTGELFF.

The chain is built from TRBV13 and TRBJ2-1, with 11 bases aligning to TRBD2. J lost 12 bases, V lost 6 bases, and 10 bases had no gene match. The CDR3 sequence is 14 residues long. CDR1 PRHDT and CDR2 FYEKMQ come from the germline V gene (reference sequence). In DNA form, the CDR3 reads TGTGCCAGCAGAGACGGGACTAGCGGTTTTGGGCAGTTCTTC. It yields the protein CASRDGTSGFGQFF.

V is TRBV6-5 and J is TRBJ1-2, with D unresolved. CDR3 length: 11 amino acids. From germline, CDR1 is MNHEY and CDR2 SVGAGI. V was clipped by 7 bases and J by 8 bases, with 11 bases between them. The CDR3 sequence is CASNHQLGYTF. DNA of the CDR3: TGTGCCAGCAATCACCAACTAGGCTACACCTTC.

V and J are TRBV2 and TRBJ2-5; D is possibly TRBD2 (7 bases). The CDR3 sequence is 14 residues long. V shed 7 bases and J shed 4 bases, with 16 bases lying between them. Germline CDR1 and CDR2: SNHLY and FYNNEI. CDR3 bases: TGTGCCAGCAAGCAGGGGACTATAAGAGAGACCCAGTACTTC. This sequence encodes CASKQGTIRETQYF.

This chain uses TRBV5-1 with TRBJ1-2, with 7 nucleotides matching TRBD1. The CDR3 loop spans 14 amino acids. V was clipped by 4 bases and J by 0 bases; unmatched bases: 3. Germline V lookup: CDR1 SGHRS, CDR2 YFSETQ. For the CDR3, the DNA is TGCGCCAGCAGCCCCAGGGGGACTAACTATGGCTACACCTTC. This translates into CASSPRGTNYGYTF.

The CDR3 DNA is TGTGCCAGCAGCTGGGGGGTTAGGGAAGCTTTCTTT. Translation gives CASSWGVREAFF. The chain uses TRBV5-6 and TRBJ1-1; tentatively, D is TRBD1 (5 bases). Germline values: CDR1 SGHDT, CDR2 YYEEEE. With 3 bases removed from V and 8 bases from J, the gap between germline ends came to 11 bases. The CDR3 is made up of 12 amino acids. The complete variable domain, with remaining parts taken from reference TRBV5-6 and TRBJ1-1, reads DAGVTQSPTHLIKTRGQQVTLRCSPKSGHDTVSWYQQALGQGPQFIFQYYEEEERQRGNFPDRFSGHQFPNYSSELNVNALLLGDSALYLCASSWGVREAFFGQGTRLTVV.

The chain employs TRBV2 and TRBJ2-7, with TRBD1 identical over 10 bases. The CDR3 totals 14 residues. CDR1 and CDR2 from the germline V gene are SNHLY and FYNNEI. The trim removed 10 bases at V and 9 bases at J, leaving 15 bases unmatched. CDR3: CATERGTGDPRQYF. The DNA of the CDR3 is TGTGCCACCGAACGAGGGACAGGGGACCCTCGGCAGTACTTC.

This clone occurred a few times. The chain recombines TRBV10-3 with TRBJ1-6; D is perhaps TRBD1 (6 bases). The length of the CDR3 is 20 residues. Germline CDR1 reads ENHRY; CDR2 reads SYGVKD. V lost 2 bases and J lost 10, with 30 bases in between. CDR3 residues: CAISEKHIIGQSGTLSPLHF. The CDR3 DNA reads TGTGCCATCAGTGAGAAACATATTATCGGTCAATCGGGGACATTATCACCCCTCCACTTT.

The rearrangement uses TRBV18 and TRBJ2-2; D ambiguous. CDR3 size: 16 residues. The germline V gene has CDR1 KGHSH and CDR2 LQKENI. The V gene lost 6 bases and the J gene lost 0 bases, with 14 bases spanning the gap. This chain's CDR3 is CASSPLRFTNTGELFF. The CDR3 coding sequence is TGTGCCAGCTCCCCTCTACGGTTCACGAACACCGGGGAGCTGTTTTTT.

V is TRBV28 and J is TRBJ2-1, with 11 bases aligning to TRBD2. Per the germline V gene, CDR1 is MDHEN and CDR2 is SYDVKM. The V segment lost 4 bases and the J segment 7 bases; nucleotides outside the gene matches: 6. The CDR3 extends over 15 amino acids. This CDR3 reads CASSSVAGGQNEQFF. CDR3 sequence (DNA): TGTGCCAGCAGTTCGGTAGCGGGGGGGCAAAATGAGCAGTTCTTC.

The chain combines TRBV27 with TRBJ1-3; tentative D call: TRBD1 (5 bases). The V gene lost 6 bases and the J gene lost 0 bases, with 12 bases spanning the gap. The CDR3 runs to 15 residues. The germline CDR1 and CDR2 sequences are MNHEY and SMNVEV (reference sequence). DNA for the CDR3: TGTGCCAGCAGCCGGGGACTTGACTCTGGAAACACCATATATTTT. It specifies CASSRGLDSGNTIYF.

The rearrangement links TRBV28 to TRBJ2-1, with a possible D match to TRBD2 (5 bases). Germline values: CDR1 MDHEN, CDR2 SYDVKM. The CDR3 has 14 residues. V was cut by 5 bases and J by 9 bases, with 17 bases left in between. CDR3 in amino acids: CASSPLLFAGEQFF. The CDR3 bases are TGTGCCAGCAGTCCCCTTCTATTCGCGGGTGAGCAGTTCTTC.

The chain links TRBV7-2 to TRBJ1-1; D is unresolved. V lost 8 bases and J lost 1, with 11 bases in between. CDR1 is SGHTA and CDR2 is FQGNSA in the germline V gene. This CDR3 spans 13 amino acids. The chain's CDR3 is CASAFKRNTEAFF. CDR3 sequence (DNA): TGTGCCAGCGCCTTTAAGAGGAACACTGAAGCTTTCTTT.

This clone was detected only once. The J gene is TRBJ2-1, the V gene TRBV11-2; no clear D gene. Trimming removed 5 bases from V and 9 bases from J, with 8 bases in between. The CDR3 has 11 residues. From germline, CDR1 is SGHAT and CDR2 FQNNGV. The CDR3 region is CASSAYSEQFF. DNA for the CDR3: TGTGCCAGCAGCGCCTATAGTGAGCAGTTCTTC.

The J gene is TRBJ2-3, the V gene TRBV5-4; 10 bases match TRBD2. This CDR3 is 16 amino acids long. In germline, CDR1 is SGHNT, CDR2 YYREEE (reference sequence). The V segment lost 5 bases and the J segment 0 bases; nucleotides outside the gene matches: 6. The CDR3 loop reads CASRGSSGGSTDTQYF. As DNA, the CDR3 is TGTGCCAGCAGGGGAAGTAGCGGGGGGAGCACAGATACGCAGTATTTT.